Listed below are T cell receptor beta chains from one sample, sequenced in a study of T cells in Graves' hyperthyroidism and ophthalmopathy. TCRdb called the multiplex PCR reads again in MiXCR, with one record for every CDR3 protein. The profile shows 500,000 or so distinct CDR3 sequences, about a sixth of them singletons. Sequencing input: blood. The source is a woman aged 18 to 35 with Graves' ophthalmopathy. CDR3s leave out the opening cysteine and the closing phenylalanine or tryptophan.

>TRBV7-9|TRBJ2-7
ASSSPWSYEQY
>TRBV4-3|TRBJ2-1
ASSQDPVYNEQF
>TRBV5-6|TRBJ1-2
ASSLWAGGNYGYT
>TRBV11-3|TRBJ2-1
ASSLSWGPTYNEQF
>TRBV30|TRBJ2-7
AWTTGVRYEQY
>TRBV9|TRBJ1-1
ASSVEDRASEAF
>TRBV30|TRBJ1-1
AWATGRLNTEAF
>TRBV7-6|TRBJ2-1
ASSRRLGLAGDNEQF
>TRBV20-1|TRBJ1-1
SARDIRNTEAF
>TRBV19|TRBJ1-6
ASSIGVDYNSPLH
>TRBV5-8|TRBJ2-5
ASSFKLGGVGGTQY
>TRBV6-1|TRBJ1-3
ASSRTTGTVNTIY
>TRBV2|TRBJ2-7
ASSPDRGSGEQY
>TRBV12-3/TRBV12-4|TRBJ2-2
ASSSMDTSNTGELF
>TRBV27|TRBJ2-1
ASSLGRSSYNEQF
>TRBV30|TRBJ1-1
AWSGADEAF
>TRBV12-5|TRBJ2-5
ASGLGSETETQY
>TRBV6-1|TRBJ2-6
ASSEFPPGTSSGANVLT
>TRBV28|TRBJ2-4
ASNRGHKNIQY
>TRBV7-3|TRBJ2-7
ASSPLGGGLAASYEQY
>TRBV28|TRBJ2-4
ASSVAGGKGKNIQY
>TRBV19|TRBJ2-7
ASSRTGRTYEQY
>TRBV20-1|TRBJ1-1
SATGGHYTNTEAF
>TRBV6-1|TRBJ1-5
ASSEGVQGRRVGIYQPQH
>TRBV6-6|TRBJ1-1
ASSYRGRDTEAF
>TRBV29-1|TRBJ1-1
SVEDVDDFWETEAF
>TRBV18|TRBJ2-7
ASSPPSGGSYEQY
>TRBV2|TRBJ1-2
ASSEAGGGYT
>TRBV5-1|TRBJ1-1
ASSPWTDMNTEAF
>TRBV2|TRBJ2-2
ASLAGGSLTGELF
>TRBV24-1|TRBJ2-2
ATSDSSGRGTGELF
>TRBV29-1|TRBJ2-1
SGVGLAGGPLNEQF
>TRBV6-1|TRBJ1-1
ASRNRGRGTEAF
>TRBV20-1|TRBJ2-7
SATSPGGTYEQY
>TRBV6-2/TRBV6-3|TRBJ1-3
ASGSPSSGNTIY
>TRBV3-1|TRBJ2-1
ASSQDPEGLTEQF
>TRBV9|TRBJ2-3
ASSVAAGGLLYTQY
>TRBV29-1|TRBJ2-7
SVEDRGGTDYEQY
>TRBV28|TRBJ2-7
ASRVQGSSYEQY
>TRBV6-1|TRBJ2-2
ASSDRRFTGELF
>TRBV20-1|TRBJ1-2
SAIGQGADYGYT
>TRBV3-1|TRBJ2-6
ASSQDQWGSGANVLT
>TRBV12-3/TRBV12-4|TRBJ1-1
ASSLGVQPSEAF
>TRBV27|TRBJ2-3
ASSQGGYTDTQY
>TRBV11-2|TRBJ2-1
ASSKTGGVLNEQF
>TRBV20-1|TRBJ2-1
SASPSGGWDEQF
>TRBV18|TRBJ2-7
ASSKSGGRNYEQY
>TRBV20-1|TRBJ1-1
SARENGEAF
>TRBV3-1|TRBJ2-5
ASSPSYRRIETQY